The 5 T cell receptor beta chains below come from one sample, sequenced in a study of CD8 T cells in Susac syndrome. RNA, at roughly 0.5 to 1 ug, was reverse transcribed with random hexamers. TCRdb ran MiXCR on the immunoSEQ multiplex PCR reads and lists one entry per CDR3 protein. This table holds some 210,000 distinct CDR3 sequences, less than 95% found once. Sequenced input: CD4+ T cells from PBMCs. The receptors derive from a human donor with Susac syndrome.

The chain combines TRBV9 with TRBJ1-1, with D hard to call. V lost 2 bases, J lost 0 bases, and 8 bases lay in between. Germline assignment: CDR1 SGDLS and CDR2 YYNGEE. The CDR3 length is 14 residues. The CDR3 reads CASSVTGMNTEAFF. DNA of the CDR3: TGTGCCAGCAGCGTGACGGGTATGAACACTGAAGCTTTCTTT.

The J gene is TRBJ2-5, the V gene TRBV19; 15 bases are shared with TRBD2. This CDR3 comprises 15 residues. V lost 0 bases, J lost 13 bases, and 6 bases stayed unmatched. The germline V gene has CDR1 LNHDA and CDR2 SQIVND (reference sequence). The CDR3 DNA reads TGTGCCAGTAGTATAGAAGGGGGACTAGCGGGGGGCAGGTACTTC. Encoded protein: CASSIEGGLAGGRYF.

The chain combines TRBV20-1 with TRBJ2-7; D remains ambiguous. V was pared by 6 bases and J by 3 bases, with 15 bases between. This CDR3 is 13 amino acids long. The germline V gene encodes CDR1 DFQATT and CDR2 SNEGSKA (reference sequence). Here the CDR3 DNA reads TGCAGTGCGGACCGGAACGGCGTCTACGAGCAGTACTTC. It codes for CSADRNGVYEQYF.

This chain's CDR3 is CASSYAGVNTEAFF. The CDR3 coding sequence is TGTGCCAGCAGTTACGCCGGGGTGAACACTGAAGCTTTCTTT. The chain uses TRBV6-6 and TRBJ1-1; no definite D call. This CDR3 contains 14 residues. V was cut by 2 bases and J by 0 bases, with 7 bases left in between. Germline CDR1 reads MNHNY; CDR2 reads SVGAGI (reference sequence).

The V and J genes are TRBV28 and TRBJ1-5; D not certain. This CDR3 is built from 15 residues. Trimming cost V 4 bases and J 1 base, with 11 bases left between them. The germline CDR1 and CDR2 sequences are MDHEN and SYDVKM. The CDR3 nucleotides read TGTGCCAGCAGTTACCCTCCCGGGAGCAATCAGCCCCAGCATTTT. Translating gives CASSYPPGSNQPQHF. Combining the CDR3 with reference TRBV28 and TRBJ1-5 gives the whole variable domain DVKVTQSSRYLVKRTGEKVFLECVQDMDHENMFWYRQDPGLGLRLIYFSYDVKMKEKGDIPEGYSVSREKKERFSLILESASTNQTSMYLCASSYPPGSNQPQHFGDGTRLSIL.